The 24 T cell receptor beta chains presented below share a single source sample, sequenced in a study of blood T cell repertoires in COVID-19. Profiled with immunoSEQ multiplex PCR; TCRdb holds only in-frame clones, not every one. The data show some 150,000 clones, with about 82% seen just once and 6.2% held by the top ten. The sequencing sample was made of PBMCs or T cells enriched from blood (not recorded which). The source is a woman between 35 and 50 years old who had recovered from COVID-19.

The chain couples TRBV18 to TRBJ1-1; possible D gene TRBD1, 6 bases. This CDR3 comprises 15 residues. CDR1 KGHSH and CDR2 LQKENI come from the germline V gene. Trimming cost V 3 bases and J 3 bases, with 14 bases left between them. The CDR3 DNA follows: TGTGCCAGCTCACCCCCCGGGGGGGCGGACACTGAAGCTTTCTTT. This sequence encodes CASSPPGGADTEAFF.

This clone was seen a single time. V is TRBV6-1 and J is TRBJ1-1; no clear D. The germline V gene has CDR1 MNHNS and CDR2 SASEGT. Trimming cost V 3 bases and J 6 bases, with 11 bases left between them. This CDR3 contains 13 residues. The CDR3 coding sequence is TGTGCCAGCAGTGAGGTGGCTCTCCCTGAAGCTTTCTTT. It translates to CASSEVALPEAFF.

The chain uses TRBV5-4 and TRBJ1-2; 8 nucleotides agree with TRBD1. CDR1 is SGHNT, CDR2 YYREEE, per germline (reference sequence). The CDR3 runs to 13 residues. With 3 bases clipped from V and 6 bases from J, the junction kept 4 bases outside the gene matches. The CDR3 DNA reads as TGTGCCAGCAGCTCGGAGACAGGGGATGGCTACACCTTC. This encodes CASSSETGDGYTF.

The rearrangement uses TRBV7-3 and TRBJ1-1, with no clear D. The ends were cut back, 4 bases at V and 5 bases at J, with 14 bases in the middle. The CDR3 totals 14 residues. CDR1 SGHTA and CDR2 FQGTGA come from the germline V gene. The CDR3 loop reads CASSSQARLTEAFF. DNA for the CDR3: TGTGCCAGCAGCTCCCAAGCCCGACTTACTGAAGCTTTCTTT.

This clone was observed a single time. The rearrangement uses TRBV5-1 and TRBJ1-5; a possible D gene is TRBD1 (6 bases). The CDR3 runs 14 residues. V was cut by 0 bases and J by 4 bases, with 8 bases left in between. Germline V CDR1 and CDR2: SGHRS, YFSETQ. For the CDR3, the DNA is TGCGCCAGCAGCTTGGGACAGGTGAATCAGCCCCAGCATTTT. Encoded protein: CASSLGQVNQPQHF.

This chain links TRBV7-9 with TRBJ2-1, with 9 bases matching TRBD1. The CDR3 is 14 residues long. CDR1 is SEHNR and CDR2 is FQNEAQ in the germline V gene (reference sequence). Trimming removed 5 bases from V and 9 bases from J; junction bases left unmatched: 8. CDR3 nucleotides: TGTGCCAGCAGCAATTGGACAGGGGACATTGAGCAGTTCTTC. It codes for CASSNWTGDIEQFF.

The CDR3 sequence is CASGLAGGFTEAFF. In DNA, the CDR3 is TGTGCTAGTGGTTTGGCGGGGGGTTTCACTGAAGCTTTCTTT. The rearrangement uses TRBV12-5 and TRBJ1-1, with D possibly being TRBD1 (5 bases). Trimming pared 1 base from V and 4 bases from J, leaving 10 bases between. CDR1 and CDR2 from the germline V gene are LGHNT and FRNRAP. CDR3 length: 14 residues.

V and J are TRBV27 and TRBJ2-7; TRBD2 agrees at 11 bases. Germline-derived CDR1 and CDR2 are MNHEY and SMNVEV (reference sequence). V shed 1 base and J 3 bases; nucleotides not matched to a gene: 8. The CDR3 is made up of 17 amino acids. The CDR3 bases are TGTGCCAGCAGTTTATGGGTAGCGGGAGGGCATATCTACGAGCAGTACTTC. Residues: CASSLWVAGGHIYEQYF.

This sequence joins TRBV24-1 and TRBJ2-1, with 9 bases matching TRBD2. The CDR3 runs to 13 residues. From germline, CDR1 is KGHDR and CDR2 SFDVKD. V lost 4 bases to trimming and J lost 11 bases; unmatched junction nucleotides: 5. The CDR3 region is CATSESGTSKQFF. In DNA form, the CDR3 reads TGTGCCACCAGTGAATCCGGGACTAGCAAGCAGTTCTTC.

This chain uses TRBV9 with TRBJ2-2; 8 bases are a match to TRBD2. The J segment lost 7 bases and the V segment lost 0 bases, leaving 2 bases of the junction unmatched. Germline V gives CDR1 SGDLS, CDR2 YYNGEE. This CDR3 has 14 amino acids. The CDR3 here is CASSVGSGVGELFF. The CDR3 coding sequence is TGTGCCAGCAGCGTAGGTAGCGGGGTCGGGGAGCTGTTTTTT.

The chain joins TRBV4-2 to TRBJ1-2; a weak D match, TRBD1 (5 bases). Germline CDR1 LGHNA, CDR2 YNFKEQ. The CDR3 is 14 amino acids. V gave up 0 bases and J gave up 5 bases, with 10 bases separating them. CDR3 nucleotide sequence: TGTGCCAGCAGCCAAGATCGGGGGAGTTATGGCTACACCTTC. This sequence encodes CASSQDRGSYGYTF.

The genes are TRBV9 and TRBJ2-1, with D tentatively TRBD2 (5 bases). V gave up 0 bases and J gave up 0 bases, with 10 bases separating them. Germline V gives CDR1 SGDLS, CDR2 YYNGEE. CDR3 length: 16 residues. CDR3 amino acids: CASSVETSGSYNEQFF. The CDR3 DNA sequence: TGTGCCAGCAGCGTAGAGACGAGCGGCTCCTACAATGAGCAGTTCTTC.

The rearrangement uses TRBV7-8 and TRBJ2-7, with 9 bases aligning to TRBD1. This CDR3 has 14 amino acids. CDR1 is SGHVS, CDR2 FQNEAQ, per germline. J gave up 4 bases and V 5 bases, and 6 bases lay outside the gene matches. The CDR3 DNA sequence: TGTGCCAGCAGCCCCTCTGGACAGGGGTACGAGCAGTACTTC. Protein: CASSPSGQGYEQYF.

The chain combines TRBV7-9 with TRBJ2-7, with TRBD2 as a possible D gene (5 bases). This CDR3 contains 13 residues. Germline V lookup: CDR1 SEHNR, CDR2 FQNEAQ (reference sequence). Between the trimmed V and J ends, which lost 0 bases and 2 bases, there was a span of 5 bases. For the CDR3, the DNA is TGTGCCAGCAGCTTAGCCGGGACCTACGAGCAGTACTTC. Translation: CASSLAGTYEQYF.

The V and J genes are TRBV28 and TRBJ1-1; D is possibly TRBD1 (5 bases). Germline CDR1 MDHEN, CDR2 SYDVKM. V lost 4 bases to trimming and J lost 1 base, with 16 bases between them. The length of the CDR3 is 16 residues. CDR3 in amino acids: CASSWTPTQGNTEAFF. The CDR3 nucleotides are TGTGCCAGCAGTTGGACACCGACCCAAGGGAACACTGAAGCTTTCTTT.

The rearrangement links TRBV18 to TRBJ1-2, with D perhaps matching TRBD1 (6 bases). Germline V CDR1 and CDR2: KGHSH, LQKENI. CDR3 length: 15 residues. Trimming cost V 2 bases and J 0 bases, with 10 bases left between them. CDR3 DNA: TGTGCCAGCTCACCATCGGACAGTTCTAACTATGGCTACACCTTC. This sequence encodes CASSPSDSSNYGYTF.

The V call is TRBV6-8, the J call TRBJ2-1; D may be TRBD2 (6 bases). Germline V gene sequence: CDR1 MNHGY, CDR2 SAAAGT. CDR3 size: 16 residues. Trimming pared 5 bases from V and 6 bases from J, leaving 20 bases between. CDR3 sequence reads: CASSHPRGLPPNEQFF. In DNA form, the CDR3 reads TGTGCCAGCAGTCATCCCCGGGGGTTACCCCCCAATGAGCAGTTCTTC.

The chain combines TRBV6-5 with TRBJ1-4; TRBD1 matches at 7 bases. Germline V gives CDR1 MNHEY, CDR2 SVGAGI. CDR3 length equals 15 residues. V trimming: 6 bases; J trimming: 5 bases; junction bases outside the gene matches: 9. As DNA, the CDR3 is TGTGCCAGCAGCCTCCGGGACAGAGCAAATGAAAAACTGTTTTTT. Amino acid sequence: CASSLRDRANEKLFF.

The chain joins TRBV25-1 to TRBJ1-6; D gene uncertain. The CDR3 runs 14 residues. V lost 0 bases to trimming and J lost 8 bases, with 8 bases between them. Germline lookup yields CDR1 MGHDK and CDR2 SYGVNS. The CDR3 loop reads CASSEYSGHSPLHF. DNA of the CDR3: TGTGCCAGCAGTGAATATAGCGGGCATTCACCCCTCCACTTT.

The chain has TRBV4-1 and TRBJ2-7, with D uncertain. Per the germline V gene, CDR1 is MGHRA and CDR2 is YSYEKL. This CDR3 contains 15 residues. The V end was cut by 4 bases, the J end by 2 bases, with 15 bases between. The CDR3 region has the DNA TGCGCCAGCAGCCGTCTGTCGGGTCTTACCTACGAGCAGTACTTC. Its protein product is CASSRLSGLTYEQYF.

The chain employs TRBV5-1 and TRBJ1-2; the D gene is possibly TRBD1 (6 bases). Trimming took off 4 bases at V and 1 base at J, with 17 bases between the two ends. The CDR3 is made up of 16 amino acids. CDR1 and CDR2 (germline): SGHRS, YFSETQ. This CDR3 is CASSRDGTPLNYGYTF. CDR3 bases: TGCGCCAGCAGCCGGGACGGGACACCCCTTAACTATGGCTACACCTTC.

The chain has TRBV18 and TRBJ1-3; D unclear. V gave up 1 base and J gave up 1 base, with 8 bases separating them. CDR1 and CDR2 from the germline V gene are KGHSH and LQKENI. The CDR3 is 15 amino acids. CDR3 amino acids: CASSPRVESGNTIYF. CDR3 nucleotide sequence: TGTGCCAGCTCACCACGAGTCGAATCTGGAAACACCATATATTTT. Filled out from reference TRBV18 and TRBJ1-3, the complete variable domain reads NAGVMQNPRHLVRRRGQEARLRCSPMKGHSHVYWYRQLPEEGLKFMVYLQKENIIDESGMPKERFSAEFPKEGPSILRIQQVVRGDSAAYFCASSPRVESGNTIYFGEGSWLTVV.

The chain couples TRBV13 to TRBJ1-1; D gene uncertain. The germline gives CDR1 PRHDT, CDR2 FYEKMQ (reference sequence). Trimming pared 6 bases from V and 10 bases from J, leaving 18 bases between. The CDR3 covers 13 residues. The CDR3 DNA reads TGTGCCAGCAGTGAGGCCCTGGTAACGAGAGCTTTCTTT. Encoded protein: CASSEALVTRAFF.

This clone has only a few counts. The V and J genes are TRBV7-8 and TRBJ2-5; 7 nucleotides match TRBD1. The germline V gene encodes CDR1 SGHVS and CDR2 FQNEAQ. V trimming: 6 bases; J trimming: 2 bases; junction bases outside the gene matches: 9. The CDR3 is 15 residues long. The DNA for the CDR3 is TGTGCCAGCAGGAACTCACAGGGGTCTCAAGAGACCCAGTACTTC. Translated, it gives CASRNSQGSQETQYF.